This T cell receptor (beta chain) comes out of a study of blood T cell repertoires in COVID-19. About the study: The study drew acute and convalescent COVID-19 samples from the United States, Italy and Spain. The cDNA or gDNA used as material had been derived from T cells, B-cell-depleted T cells, or PBMCs.

The V end lost 4 bases, the J end lost 6 bases, and 10 bases lay between the germline ends. The CDR3 has 13 amino acids. CDR1 is LNHDA and CDR2 is SQIVND in the germline V gene (reference sequence). As handled by the study authors: Scientists estimated how many nucleated cells there were by amplifying reference gene primers. Generated by immunoSEQ multiplex PCR, the TCRdb table keeps only in-frame clones and is missing some. V and J calls and clone size come straight from that table; D and trimming were deduced from the DNA. The sample lists some 120,000 clones, approximately 77% seen once, with 7.9% in the top ten.

The genes are TRBV19 and TRBJ2-1; tentatively, D is TRBD1 (6 bases). The sample taken for sequencing was peripheral blood. This TCR derives from a human donor in a cohort sampled during active COVID-19. The CDR3 bases are TGTGCCAGTAGTAGGACAGTAGGCAATGAGCAGTTCTTC. Amino acid sequence: CASSRTVGNEQFF.